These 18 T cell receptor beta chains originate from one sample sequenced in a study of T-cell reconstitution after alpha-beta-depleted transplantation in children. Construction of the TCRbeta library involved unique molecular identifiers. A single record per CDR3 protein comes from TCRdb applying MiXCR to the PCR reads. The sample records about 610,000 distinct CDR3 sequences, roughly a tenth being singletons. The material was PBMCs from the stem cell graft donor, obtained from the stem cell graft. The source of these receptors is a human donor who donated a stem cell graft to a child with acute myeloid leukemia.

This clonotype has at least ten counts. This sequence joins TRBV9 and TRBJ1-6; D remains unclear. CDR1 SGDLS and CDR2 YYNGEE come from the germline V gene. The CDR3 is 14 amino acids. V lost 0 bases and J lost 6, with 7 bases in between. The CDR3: CASSVVAGNSPLHF. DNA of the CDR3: TGTGCCAGCAGCGTAGTGGCGGGTAATTCACCCCTCCACTTT.

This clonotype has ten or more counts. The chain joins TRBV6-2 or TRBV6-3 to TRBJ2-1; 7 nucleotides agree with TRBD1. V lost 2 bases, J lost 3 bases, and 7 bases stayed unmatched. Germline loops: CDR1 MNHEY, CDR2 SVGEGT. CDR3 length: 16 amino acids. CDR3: CASSYRQGHDYNEQFF. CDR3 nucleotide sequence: TGTGCCAGCAGTTACCGACAGGGACATGACTACAATGAGCAGTTCTTC.

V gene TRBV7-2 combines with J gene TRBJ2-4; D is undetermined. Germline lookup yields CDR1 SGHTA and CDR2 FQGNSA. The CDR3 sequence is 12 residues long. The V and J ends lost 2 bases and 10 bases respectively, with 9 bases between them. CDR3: CASSLNVGIQYF. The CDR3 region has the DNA TGTGCCAGCAGCTTAAATGTGGGTATTCAGTACTTC.

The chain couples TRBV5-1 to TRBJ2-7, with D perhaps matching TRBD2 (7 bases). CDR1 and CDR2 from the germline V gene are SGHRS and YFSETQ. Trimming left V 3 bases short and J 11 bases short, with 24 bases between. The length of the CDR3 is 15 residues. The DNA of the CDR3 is TGCGCCAGCAGCTCAGATGGGGGGGGGGCAGGGACAAAGTACTTC. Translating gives CASSSDGGGAGTKYF.

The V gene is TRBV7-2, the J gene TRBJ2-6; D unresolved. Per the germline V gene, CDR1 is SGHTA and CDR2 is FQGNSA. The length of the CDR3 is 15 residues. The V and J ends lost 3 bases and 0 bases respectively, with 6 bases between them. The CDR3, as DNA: TGTGCCAGCAGCTTCGTAGGCTCTGGGGCCAACGTCCTGACTTTC. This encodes CASSFVGSGANVLTF.

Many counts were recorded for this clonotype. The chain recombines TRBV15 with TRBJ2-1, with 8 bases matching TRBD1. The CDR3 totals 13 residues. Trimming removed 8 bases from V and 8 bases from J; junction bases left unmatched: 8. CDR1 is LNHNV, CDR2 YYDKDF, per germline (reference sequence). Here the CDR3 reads CATWDRMGDEQFF. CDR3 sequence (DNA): TGTGCCACCTGGGACAGGATGGGGGATGAGCAGTTCTTC.

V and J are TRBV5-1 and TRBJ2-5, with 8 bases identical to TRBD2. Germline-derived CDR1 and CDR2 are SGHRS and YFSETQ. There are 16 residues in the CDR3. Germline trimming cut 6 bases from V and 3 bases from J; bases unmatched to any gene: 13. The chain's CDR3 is CASTGRGSDVKETQYF. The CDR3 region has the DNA TGCGCCAGCACCGGGAGGGGTAGCGATGTGAAAGAGACCCAGTACTTC.

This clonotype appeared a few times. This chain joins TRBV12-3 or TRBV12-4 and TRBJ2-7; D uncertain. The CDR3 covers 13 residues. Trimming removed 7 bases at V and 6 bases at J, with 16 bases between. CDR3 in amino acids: CASTLRLPFEQYF. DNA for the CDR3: TGTGCCAGCACCCTGAGGCTTCCGTTCGAGCAGTACTTC.

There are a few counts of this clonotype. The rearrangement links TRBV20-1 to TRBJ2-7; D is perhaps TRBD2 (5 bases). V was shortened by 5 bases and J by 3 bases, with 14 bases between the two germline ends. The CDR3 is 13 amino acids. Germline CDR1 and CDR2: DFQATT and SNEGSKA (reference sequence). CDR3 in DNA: TGCAGTGCTCACACTAGTGGGGTCTACGAGCAGTACTTC. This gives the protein CSAHTSGVYEQYF.

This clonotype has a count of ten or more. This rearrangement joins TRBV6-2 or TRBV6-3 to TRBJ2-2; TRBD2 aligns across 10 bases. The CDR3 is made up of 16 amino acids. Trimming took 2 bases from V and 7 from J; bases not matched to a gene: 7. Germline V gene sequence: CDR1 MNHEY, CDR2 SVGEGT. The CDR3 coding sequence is TGTGCCAGCAGTTACCTAGCGGGGGAGGTCGACGGGGAGCTGTTTTTT. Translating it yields CASSYLAGEVDGELFF.

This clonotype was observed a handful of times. As DNA, the CDR3 is TGTGCCAGCAGCGTCACCGGGACACCTTCCTACGAGCAGTACTTC. Its protein is CASSVTGTPSYEQYF. This sequence joins TRBV7-9 and TRBJ2-7; D might be TRBD1 (6 bases). V lost 5 bases and J 1 base, leaving 15 bases between the germline ends. Germline-derived CDR1 and CDR2 are SEHNR and FQNEAQ (reference sequence). This CDR3 is 15 amino acids long.

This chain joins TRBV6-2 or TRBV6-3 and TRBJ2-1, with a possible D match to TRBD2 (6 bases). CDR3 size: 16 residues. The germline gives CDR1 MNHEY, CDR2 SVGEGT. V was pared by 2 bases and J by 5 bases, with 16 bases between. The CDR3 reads CASSYNRASAHNEQFF. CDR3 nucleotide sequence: TGTGCCAGCAGTTACAATCGGGCTAGCGCCCACAATGAGCAGTTCTTC.

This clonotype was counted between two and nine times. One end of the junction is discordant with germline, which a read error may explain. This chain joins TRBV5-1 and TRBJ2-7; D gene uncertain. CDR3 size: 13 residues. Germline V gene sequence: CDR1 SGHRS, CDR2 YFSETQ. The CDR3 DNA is TGCGCCAGCACCTTGGATGTAGTGGGGGAGCAGTACTTC. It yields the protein CASTLDVVGEQYF.

The CDR3 is CSAESPGDYGYTF. The DNA of the CDR3 is TGCAGTGCTGAGTCCCCCGGGGACTATGGCTACACCTTC. This chain links TRBV20-1 with TRBJ1-2; unclear D gene. V gave up 5 bases and J gave up 3 bases, with 13 bases separating them. Germline lookup yields CDR1 DFQATT and CDR2 SNEGSKA (reference sequence). CDR3 size: 13 residues.

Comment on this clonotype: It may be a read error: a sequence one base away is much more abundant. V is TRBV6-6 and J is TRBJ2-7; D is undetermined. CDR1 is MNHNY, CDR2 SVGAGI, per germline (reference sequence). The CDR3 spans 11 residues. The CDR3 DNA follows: TGTGCCAGCAGTTACTCCCACGAGCAGTACTTC. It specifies CASSYSHEQYF.

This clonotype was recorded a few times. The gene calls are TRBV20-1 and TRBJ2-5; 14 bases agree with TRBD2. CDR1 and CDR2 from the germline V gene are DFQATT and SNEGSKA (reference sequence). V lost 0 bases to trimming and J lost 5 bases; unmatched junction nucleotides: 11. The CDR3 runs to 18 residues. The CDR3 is CSARDSTGTSGSWETQYF. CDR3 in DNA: TGCAGTGCTAGAGATTCTACCGGGACTAGCGGGAGTTGGGAGACCCAGTACTTC.

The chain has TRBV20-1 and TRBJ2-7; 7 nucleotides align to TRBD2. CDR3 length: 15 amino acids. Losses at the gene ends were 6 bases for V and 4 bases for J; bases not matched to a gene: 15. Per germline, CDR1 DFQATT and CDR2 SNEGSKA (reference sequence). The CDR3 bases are TGCAGTGCCAGTACAACCGGGACTACCCTTTACGAGCAGTACTTC. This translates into CSASTTGTTLYEQYF.

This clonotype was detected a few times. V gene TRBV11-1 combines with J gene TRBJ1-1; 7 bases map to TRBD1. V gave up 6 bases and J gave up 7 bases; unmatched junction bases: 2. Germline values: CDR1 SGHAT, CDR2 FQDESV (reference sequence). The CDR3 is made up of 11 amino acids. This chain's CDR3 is CASRQGVEAFF. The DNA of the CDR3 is TGTGCCAGCAGGCAGGGGGTTGAAGCTTTCTTT.